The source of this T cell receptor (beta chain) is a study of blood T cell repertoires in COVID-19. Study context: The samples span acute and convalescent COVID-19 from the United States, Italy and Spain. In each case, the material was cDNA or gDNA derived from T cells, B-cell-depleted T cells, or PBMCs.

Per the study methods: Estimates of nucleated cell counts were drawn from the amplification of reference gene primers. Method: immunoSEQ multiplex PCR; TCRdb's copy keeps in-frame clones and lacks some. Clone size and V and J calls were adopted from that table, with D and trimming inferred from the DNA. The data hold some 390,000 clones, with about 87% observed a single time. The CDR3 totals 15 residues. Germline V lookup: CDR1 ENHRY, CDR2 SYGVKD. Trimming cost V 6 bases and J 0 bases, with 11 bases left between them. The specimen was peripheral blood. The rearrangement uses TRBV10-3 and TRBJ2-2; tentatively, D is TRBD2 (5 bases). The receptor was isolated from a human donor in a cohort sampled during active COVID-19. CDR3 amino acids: CAISSTNPNTGELFF. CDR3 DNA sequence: TGTGCCATCAGCTCGACTAACCCGAACACCGGGGAGCTGTTTTTT.